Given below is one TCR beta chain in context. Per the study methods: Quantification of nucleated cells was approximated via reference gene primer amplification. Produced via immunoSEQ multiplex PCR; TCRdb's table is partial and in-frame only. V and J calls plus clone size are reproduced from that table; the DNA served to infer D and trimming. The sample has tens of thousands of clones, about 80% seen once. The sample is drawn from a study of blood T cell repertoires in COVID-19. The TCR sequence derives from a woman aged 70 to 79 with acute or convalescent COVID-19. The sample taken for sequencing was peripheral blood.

CDR3 amino acids: CASSYVQEPATNEKLFF. The DNA of the CDR3 is TGTGCCAGCAGTTACGTTCAGGAACCCGCAACTAATGAAAAACTGTTTTTT. The chain employs TRBV6-2 or TRBV6-3 and TRBJ1-4; no clear D. The germline gives CDR1 MNHEY, CDR2 SVGEGT. V was cut by 2 bases and J by 0 bases, with 13 bases left in between. The CDR3 consists of 17 residues.